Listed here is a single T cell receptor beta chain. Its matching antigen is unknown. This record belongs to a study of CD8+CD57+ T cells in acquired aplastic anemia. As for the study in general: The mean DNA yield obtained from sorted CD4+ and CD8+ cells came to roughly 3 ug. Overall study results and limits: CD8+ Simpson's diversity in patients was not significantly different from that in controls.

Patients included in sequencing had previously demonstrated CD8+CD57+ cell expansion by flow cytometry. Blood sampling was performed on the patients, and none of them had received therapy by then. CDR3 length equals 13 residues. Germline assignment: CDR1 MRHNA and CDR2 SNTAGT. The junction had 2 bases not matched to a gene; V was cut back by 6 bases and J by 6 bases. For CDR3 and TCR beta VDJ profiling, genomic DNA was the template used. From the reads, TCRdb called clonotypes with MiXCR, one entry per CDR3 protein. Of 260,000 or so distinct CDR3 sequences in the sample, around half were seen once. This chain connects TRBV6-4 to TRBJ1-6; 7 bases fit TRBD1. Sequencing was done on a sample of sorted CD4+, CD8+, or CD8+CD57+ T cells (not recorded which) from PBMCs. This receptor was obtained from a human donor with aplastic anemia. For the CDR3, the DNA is TGTGCCAGCAGAGGGACAGTTAATTCACCCCTCCACTTT. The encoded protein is CASRGTVNSPLHF.